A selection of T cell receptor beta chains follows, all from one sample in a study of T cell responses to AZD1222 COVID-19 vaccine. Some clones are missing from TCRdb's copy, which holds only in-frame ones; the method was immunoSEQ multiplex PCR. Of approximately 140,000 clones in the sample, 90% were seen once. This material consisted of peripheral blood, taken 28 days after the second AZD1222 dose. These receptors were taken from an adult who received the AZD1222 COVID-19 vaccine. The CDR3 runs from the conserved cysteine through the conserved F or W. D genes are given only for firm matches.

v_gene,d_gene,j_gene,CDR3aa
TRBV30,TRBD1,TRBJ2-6,CAWKTGLGGANVLTF
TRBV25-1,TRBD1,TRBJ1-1,CASSDPRGRTNTEAFF
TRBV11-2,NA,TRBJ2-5,CASSLAGPETQYF
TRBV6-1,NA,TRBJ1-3,CASSEGGAGNTIYF
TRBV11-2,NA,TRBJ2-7,CASSIPGESEQYF
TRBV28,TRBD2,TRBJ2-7,CASSFGDYNSYEQYF
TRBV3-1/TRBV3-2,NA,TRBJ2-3,CASSQLGGTDTQYF
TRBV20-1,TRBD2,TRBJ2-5,CSASLGGLAGVMETQYF
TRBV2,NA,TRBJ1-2,CASSVQGSGYGYTF
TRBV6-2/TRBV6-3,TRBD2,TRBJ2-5,CASSDKREGLQETQYF
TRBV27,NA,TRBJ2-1,CASRRDSEQFF
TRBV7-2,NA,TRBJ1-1,CASSLGGHRNTEAFF
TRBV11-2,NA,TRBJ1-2,CASSLQQGAPIYGYTF
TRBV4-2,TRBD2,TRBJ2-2,CASSQATSGSLSGELFF
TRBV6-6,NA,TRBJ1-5,CASSLVRTLNQPQHF
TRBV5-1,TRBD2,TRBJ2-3,CASSQQPPTSGSTDTQYF
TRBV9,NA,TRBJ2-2,CASSVAGSRAGELFF
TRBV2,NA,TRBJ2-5,CASRSDGGFKATQYF
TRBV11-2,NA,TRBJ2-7,CASSLDPGSTENF
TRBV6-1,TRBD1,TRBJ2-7,CASSEGQHYEQYF
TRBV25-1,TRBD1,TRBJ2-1,CASSGQGEVNEQFF
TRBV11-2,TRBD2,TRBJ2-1,CASSPSSGRPYNEQFF
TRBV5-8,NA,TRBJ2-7,CASSGWASSYEQYF
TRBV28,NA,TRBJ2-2,CASSLRSRVGTGELFF
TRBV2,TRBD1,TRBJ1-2,CASSEGDRYGYTF
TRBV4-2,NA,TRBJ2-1,CASSPEGGTYNEQFF
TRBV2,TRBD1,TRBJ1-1,CASAGRQGLTEAFF
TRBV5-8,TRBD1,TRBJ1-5,CASGQGARGQPQHF
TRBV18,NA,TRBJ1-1,CASSPLGAEATEAFF
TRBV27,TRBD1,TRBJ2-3,CASSSGQVFTDTQYF
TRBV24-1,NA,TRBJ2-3,CATSDLGQGITDTQYF
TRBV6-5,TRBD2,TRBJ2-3,CATNLKAGATDTQYF
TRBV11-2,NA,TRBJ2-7,CASSREGAQYEQYF
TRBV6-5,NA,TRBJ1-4,CASSPAGLGEKLFF
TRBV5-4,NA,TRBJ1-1,CASSLVQGGSAEAFF
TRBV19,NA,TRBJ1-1,CAIPWGGNTEAFF
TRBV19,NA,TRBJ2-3,CASTPQSTDTQYF
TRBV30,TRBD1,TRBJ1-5,CAWSSETGRSNQPQHF
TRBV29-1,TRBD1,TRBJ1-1,CSVEWTGTNTEAFF
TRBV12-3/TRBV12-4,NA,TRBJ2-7,CASGTSYEQYF
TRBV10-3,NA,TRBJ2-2,CAISDGNTGELFF
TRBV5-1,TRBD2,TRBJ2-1,CASSQRTSGGYNEQFF
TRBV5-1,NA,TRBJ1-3,CASSLVADSGNTIYF
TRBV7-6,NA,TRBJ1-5,CASSLEGGSYSNQPQHF
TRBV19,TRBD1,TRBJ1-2,CASSSTDRGYGYTF
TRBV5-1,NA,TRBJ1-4,CASSPLRPAEKLFF
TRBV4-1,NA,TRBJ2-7,CASSQEAPSGAYEQYF
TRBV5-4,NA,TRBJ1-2,CASGGALYGYTF